A selection of T cell receptor beta chains follows, all from one sample in a study of blood T cell repertoires in COVID-19. Libraries were prepared by immunoSEQ multiplex PCR; TCRdb keeps only in-frame clonotypes and omits some of them. The table has about 75,000 clones, about 88% seen once. Sequences were obtained from peripheral blood. These receptor sequences come from a human donor in a cohort sampled during active COVID-19. Both conserved end residues are part of each CDR3. The order of the fields is J gene, V gene, CDR3 protein.

j_gene: TRBJ1-5
v_gene: TRBV2
CDR3aa: CASSERTGGNQPQHF

j_gene: TRBJ2-1
v_gene: TRBV25-1
CDR3aa: CASSEYTSTGVHEQFF

j_gene: TRBJ1-2
v_gene: TRBV19
CDR3aa: CASSNRGRLYGYTF

j_gene: TRBJ1-6
v_gene: TRBV19
CDR3aa: CASSTGQTSSYNSPLHF

j_gene: TRBJ1-1
v_gene: TRBV27
CDR3aa: CASSLLGRDYTEAFF

j_gene: TRBJ1-4
v_gene: TRBV19
CDR3aa: CASAGAFGEKLFF

j_gene: TRBJ2-3
v_gene: TRBV10-3
CDR3aa: CAISRTSGGSVDTQYF

j_gene: TRBJ2-7
v_gene: TRBV6-5
CDR3aa: CASSYSTGVTYEQYF

j_gene: TRBJ2-7
v_gene: TRBV7-3
CDR3aa: CASSLGRAGEGYEQYF

j_gene: TRBJ2-2
v_gene: TRBV4-1
CDR3aa: CASRNRTARRTGELFF

j_gene: TRBJ1-1
v_gene: TRBV7-2
CDR3aa: CASSLTGGRTEAFF

j_gene: TRBJ1-5
v_gene: TRBV7-9
CDR3aa: CASSTNSGGQPQHF

j_gene: TRBJ2-1
v_gene: TRBV6-5
CDR3aa: CASSKLAGGHNEQFF

j_gene: TRBJ1-5
v_gene: TRBV28
CDR3aa: CASHLPGSYHSNQPQHF

j_gene: TRBJ1-2
v_gene: TRBV7-3
CDR3aa: CASSLTPGHSGYTF

j_gene: TRBJ1-2
v_gene: TRBV3-1/TRBV3-2
CDR3aa: CASSQAGGRFSQDYGYTF

j_gene: TRBJ2-5
v_gene: TRBV2
CDR3aa: CASSSDRGLETQYF

j_gene: TRBJ1-2
v_gene: TRBV6-2/TRBV6-3
CDR3aa: CASSYESGGEYGYTF

j_gene: TRBJ2-7
v_gene: TRBV6-4
CDR3aa: CASSNPQQSSYEQYF

j_gene: TRBJ2-2
v_gene: TRBV3-1/TRBV3-2
CDR3aa: CASSQRYVPNTGELFF

j_gene: TRBJ1-5
v_gene: TRBV9
CDR3aa: CASSVVRGGNQPQHF

j_gene: TRBJ2-7
v_gene: TRBV7-2
CDR3aa: CASSLMLRGGYEQYF

j_gene: TRBJ2-7
v_gene: TRBV18
CDR3aa: CASSQGQGVIYEQYF

j_gene: TRBJ2-2
v_gene: TRBV7-2
CDR3aa: CASIRLAGSTGELFF

j_gene: TRBJ2-2
v_gene: TRBV12-2
CDR3aa: CASRSPRDRGFRMDTGELFF

j_gene: TRBJ1-1
v_gene: TRBV18
CDR3aa: CASSPPGTDINTEAFF

j_gene: TRBJ2-5
v_gene: TRBV7-7
CDR3aa: CASSSSASGTSGTETQYF

j_gene: TRBJ2-7
v_gene: TRBV11-2
CDR3aa: CASSSFLPYLAANSYEQYF

j_gene: TRBJ2-1
v_gene: TRBV19
CDR3aa: CASSIETSQEQFF

j_gene: TRBJ2-3
v_gene: TRBV28
CDR3aa: CASSLGGQGGVFTTQYF

j_gene: TRBJ2-2
v_gene: TRBV5-1
CDR3aa: CASRLIGTANTGELFF